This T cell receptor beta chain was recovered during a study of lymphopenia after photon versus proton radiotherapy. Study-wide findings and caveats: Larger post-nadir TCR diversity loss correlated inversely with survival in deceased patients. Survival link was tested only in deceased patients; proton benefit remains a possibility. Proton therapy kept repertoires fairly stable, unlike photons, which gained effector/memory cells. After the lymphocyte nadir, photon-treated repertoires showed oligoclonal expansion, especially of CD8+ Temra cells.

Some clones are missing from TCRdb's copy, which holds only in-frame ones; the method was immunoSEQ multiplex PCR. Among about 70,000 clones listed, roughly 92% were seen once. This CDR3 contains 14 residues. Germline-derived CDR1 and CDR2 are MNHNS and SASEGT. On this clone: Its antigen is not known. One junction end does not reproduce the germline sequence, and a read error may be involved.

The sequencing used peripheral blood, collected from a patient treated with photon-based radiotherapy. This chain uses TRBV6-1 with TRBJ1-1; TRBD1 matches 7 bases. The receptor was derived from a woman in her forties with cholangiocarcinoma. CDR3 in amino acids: CASSEAFQGVRTFF. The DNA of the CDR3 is TGTGCCAGTAGTGAAGCGTTTCAGGGGGTTAGAACTTTCTTT.